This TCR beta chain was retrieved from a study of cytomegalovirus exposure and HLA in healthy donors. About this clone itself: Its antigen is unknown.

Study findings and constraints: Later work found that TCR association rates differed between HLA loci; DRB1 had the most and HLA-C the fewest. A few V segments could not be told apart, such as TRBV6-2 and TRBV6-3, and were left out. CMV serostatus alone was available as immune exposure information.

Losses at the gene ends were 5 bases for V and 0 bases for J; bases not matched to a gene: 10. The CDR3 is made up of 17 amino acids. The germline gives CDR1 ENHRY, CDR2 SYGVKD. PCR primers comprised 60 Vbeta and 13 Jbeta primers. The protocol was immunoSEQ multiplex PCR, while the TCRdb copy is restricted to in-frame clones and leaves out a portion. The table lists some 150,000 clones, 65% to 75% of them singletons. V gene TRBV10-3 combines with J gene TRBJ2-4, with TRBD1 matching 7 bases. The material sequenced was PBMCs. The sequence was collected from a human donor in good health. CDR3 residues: CAISQGQARTAKNIQYF. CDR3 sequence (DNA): TGTGCCATCAGTCAAGGACAGGCGAGAACAGCCAAAAACATTCAGTACTTC.